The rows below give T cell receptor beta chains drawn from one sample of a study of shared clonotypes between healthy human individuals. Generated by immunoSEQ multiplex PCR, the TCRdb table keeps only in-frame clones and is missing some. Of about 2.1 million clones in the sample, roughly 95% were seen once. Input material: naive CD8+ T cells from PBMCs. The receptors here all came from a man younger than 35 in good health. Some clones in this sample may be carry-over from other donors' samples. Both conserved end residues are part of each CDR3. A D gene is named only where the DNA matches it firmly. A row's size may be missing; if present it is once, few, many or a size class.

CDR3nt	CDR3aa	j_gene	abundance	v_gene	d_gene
TGTGCCAGCAGTTCCCCCCAGCGGGAGCTCACAGATACGCAGTATTTT	CASSSPQRELTDTQYF	TRBJ2-3	NA	TRBV28	TRBD2
TGTGCCAGCAGCTCGGGCGGGAGTGAGGGCTCAATAGGCTACACCTTC	CASSSGGSEGSIGYTF	TRBJ1-2	NA	TRBV13	NA
TGTGCCAGCGGGACAGGGGGCCGTCAGCCCCAGCATTTT	CASGTGGRQPQHF	TRBJ1-5	NA	TRBV6-5	TRBD1
TGTGCCAGCACCCGGACAGGGCACCGACAAAAAACCTACGAGCAGTACTTC	CASTRTGHRQKTYEQYF	TRBJ2-7	NA	TRBV13	TRBD1
TGTGCCAGCAGCCTATGGGAGGGGAATGGTGAAAAACTGTTTTTT	CASSLWEGNGEKLFF	TRBJ1-4	NA	TRBV27	NA
TGTGCCAGCAGCCTCAACAGGGCCTATGGCTACACCTTC	CASSLNRAYGYTF	TRBJ1-2	NA	TRBV25-1	NA
TGTGCCACCAGCAGAGAGGCAGGGCCTAACTATGGCTACACCTTC	CATSREAGPNYGYTF	TRBJ1-2	NA	TRBV15	NA
TGTGCCAGCAGCACCGGGACATACGAGCAGTACTTC	CASSTGTYEQYF	TRBJ2-7	once	TRBV7-9	NA
TGTGCCAGCAGCTTGGGGGACGAGCAGTACTTC	CASSLGDEQYF	TRBJ2-7	NA	TRBV11-2	NA
TGTGCCAGCAGTTTCCCAGGTGGGGAAAACATTCAGTACTTC	CASSFPGGENIQYF	TRBJ2-4	NA	TRBV28	NA
TGTGCCAGCAGTCCCCGAACAGCATATAGCAATCAGCCCCAGCATTTT	CASSPRTAYSNQPQHF	TRBJ1-5	NA	TRBV27	NA
TGTGCCATCGCGACAAGGGACGGTTTAGAGACCCAGTACTTC	CAIATRDGLETQYF	TRBJ2-5	NA	TRBV10-3	NA
TGTGCCAGCAGTGGATCTAGCGGGGCTGGGAATGAGCAGTTCTTC	CASSGSSGAGNEQFF	TRBJ2-1	NA	TRBV6-5	TRBD2
TGTGCTAGTGGTTTGGAAAGGTCTGCTTGGGCTTTCTTT	CASGLERSAWAFF	TRBJ1-1	few	TRBV12-5	NA
TGTGCCAGCAGCTCGGACGGAGCCTCCTACGAGCAGTACTTC	CASSSDGASYEQYF	TRBJ2-7	NA	TRBV7-9	NA
TGTGCCAGCAGTTTATTCCGGGGAACTATCAATCAGCCCCAGCATTTT	CASSLFRGTINQPQHF	TRBJ1-5	NA	TRBV28	NA
TGTGCCAGCAGCCCACAGACCTTGAACACTGAAGCTTTCTTT	CASSPQTLNTEAFF	TRBJ1-1	NA	TRBV13	NA
TGTGCCATCAGTGCTTGGTCCCGGGACAGTGTCTACGAGCAGTACTTC	CAISAWSRDSVYEQYF	TRBJ2-7	NA	TRBV10-3	TRBD1
TGCGCCAGCAGCTTCGACTGGGCCGGGGAGCTGTTTTTT	CASSFDWAGELFF	TRBJ2-2	NA	TRBV5-1	NA
TGTGCCAGCAGGCCGCGGACTTACCTCTACGAGCAGTACTTC	CASRPRTYLYEQYF	TRBJ2-7	NA	TRBV28	NA
TGTGCCAGCAGGGACAGGGTTACTTACACTGAAGCTTTCTTT	CASRDRVTYTEAFF	TRBJ1-1	NA	TRBV6-1	TRBD1